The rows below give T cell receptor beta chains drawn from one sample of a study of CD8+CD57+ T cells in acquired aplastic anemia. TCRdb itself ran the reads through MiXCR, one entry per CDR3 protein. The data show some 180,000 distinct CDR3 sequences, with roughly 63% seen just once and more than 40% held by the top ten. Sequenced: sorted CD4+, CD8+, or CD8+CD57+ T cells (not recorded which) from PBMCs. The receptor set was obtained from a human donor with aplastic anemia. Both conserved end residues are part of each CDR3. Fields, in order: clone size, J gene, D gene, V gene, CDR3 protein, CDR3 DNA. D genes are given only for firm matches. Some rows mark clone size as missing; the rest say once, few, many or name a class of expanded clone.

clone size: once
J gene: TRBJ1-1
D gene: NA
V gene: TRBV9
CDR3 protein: CASSVGPGGDYMNTEAFF
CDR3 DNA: TGTGCCAGCAGTGTAGGGCCGGGGGGGGACTACATGAACACTGAAGCTTTCTTT

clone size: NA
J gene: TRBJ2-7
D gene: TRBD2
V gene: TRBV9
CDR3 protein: CASSVGGGGSYEQYF
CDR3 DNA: TGTGCCAGCAGCGTAGGGGGCGGGGGCTCCTACGAGCAGTACTTC

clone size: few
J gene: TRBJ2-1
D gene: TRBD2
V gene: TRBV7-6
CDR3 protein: CASSVSGTSYYNEQFF
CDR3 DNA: TGTGCCAGCAGCGTCTCCGGGACTAGCTACTACAATGAGCAGTTCTTC

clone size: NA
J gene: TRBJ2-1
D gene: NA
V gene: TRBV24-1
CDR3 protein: CATSDRTGGYFEQFF
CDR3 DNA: TGTGCCACCAGTGATAGAACAGGTGGTTACTTTGAGCAGTTCTTC

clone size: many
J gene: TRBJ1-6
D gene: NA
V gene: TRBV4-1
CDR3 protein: CASSQDRGEIYNSPLHF
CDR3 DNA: TGCGCCAGCAGCCAAGACAGGGGAGAGATCTATAATTCACCCCTCCACTTT

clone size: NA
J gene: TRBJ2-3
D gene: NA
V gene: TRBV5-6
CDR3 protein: CASSLQNTQYF
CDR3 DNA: TGTGCCAGCAGCTTACAGAATACGCAGTATTTT

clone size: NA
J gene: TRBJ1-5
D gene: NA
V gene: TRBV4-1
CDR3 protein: CASSPFMGTNQPQHF
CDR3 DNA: TGCGCCAGCAGCCCTTTTATGGGTACCAATCAGCCCCAGCATTTT

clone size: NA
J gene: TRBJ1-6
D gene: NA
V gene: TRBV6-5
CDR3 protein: CARRPGPDGSPLHF
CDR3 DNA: TGTGCCAGACGACCTGGACCCGACGGGTCACCCCTCCACTTT

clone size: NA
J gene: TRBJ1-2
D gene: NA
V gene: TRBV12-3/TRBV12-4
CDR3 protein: CASNNYIYGYTF
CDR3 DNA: TGTGCCAGCAATAACTACATCTATGGCTACACCTTC

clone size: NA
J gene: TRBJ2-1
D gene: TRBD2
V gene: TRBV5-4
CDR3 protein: CASSLRAGGSYNEQFF
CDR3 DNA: TGTGCCAGCAGCCTGAGAGCGGGAGGGTCCTACAATGAGCAGTTCTTC

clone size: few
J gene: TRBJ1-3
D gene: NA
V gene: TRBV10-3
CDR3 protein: CAISADGNTIYF
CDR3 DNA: TGTGCCATCAGTGCAGATGGAAACACCATATATTTT

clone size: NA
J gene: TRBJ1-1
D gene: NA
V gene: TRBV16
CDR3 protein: CASSSWGDTEAFF
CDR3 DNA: TGTGCCAGCAGCTCCTGGGGTGACACTGAAGCTTTCTTT

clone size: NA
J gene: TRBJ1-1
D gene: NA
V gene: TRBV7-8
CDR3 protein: CASSLLRGGGTEAFF
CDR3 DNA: TGTGCCAGCAGCTTATTAAGGGGTGGTGGGACTGAAGCTTTCTTT

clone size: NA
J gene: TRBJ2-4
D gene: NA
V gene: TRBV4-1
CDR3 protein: CASSQDFNIQYF
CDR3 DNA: TGCGCCAGCAGCCAAGATTTTAACATTCAGTACTTC